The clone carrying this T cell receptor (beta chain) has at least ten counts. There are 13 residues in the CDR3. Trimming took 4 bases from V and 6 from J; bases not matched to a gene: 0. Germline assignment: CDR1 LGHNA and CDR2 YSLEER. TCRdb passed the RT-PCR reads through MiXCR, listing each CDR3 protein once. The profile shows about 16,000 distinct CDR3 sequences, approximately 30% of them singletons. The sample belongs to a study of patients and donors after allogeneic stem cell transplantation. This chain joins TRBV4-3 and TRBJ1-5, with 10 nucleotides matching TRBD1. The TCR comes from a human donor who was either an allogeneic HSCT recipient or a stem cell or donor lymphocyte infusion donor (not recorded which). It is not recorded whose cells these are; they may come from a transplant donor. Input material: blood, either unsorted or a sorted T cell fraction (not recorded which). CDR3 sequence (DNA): TGCGCCAGCAGCCGGGACAGGGGTCAGCCCCAGCATTTT. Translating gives CASSRDRGQPQHF.